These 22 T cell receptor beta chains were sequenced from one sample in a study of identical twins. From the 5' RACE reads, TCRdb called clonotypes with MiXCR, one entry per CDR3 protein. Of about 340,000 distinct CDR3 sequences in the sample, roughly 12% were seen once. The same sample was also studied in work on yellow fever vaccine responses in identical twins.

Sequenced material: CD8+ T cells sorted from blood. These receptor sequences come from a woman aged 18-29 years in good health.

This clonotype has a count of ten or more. Here the CDR3 reads CATSLLSGTDTQYF. The CDR3 DNA reads TGTGCCACCAGCCTCCTGTCGGGCACAGATACGCAGTATTTT. The chain carries TRBV12-3 or TRBV12-4 and TRBJ2-3; D gene unclear. The CDR3 has 14 residues. Trimming took 10 bases from V and 1 from J, leaving 15 bases between them.

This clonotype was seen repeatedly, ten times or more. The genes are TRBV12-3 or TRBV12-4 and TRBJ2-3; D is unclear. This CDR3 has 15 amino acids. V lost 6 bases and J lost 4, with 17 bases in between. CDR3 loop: CASRTRQSSSDTQYF. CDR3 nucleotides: TGTGCCAGCAGGACAAGGCAGTCAAGCTCAGATACGCAGTATTTT.

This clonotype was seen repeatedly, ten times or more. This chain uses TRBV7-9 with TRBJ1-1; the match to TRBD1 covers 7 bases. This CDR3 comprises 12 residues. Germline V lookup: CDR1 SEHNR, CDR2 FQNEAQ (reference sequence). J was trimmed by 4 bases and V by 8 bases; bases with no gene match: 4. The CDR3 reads CASRAGGTEAFF. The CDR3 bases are TGTGCCAGCCGGGCAGGGGGCACTGAAGCTTTCTTT.

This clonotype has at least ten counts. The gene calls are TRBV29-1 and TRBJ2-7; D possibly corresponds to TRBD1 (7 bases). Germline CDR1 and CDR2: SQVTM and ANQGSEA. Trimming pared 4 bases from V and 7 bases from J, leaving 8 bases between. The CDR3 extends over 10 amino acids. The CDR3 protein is CSVAGGEQYF. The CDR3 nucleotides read TGCAGCGTTGCAGGGGGGGAGCAGTACTTC.

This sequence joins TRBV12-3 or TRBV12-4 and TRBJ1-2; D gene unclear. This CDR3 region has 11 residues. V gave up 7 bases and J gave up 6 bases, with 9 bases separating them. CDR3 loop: CASILGNGYTF. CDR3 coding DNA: TGTGCCAGCATTCTGGGGAATGGCTACACCTTC.

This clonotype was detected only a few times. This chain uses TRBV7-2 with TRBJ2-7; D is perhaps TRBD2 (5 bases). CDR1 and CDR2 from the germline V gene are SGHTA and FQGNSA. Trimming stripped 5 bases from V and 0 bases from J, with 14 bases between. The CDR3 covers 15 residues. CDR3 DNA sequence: TGTGCCAGCAGCAGGGAGTTAGCCGTCTCCTACGAGCAGTACTTC. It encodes CASSRELAVSYEQYF.

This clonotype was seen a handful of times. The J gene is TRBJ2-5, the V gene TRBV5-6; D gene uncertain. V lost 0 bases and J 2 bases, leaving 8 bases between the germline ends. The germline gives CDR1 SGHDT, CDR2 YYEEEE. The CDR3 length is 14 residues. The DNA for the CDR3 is TGTGCCAGCAGCTTGGAACAGTCACAAGAGACCCAGTACTTC. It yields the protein CASSLEQSQETQYF.

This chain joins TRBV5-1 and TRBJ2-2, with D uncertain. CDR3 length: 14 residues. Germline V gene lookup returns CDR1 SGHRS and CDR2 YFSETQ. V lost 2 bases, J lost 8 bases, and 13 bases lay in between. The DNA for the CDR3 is TGCGCCAGCAGCTTTTATCAGGTGGCGGGGGAGCTGTTTTTT. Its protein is CASSFYQVAGELFF. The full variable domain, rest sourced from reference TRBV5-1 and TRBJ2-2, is KAGVTQTPRYLIKTRGQQVTLSCSPISGHRSVSWYQQTPGQGLQFLFEYFSETQRNKGNFPGRFSGRQFSNSRSEMNVSTLELGDSALYLCASSFYQVAGELFFGEGSRLTVL.

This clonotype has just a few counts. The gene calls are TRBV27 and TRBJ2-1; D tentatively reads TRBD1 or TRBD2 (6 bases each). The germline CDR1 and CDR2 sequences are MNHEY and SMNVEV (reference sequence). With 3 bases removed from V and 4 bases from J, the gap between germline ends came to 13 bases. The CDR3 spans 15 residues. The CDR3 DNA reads TGTGCCAGCAGTTTGGCCAGGGGACTTTACAATGAGCAGTTCTTC. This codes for CASSLARGLYNEQFF.

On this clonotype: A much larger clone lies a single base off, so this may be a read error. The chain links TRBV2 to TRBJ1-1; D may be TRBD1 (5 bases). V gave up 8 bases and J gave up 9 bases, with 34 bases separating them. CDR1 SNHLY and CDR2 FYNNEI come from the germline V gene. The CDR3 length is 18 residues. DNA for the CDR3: TGTGCCAGCTGTTTAGCTGCACAGGTACTATCTTTACTTGGTAAAGCTTTCTTT. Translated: CASCLAAQVLSLLGKAFF.

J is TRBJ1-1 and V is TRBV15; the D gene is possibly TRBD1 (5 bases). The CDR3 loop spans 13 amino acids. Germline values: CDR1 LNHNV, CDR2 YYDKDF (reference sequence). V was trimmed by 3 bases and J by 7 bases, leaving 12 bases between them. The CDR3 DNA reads TGTGCCACCAGCAGGGACGGGGCTTATGAAGCTTTCTTT. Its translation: CATSRDGAYEAFF.

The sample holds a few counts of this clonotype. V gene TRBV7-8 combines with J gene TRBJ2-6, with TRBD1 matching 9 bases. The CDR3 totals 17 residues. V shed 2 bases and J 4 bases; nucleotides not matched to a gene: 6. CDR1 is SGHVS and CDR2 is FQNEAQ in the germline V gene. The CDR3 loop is CASSLQTGGVGANVLTF. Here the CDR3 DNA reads TGTGCCAGCAGCTTACAGACAGGGGGGGTCGGGGCCAACGTCCTGACTTTC.

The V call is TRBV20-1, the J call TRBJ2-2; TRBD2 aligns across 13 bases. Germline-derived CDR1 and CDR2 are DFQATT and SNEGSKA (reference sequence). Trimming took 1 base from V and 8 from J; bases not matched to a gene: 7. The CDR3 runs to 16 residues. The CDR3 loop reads CSARAGTSGDWGELFF. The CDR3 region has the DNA TGCAGTGCTAGAGCCGGGACTAGCGGGGACTGGGGGGAGCTGTTTTTT.

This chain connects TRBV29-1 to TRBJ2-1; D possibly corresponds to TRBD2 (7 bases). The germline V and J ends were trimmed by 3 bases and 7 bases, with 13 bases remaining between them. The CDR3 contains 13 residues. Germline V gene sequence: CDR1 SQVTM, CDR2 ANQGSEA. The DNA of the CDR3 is TGCAGCGTTGAGGACGGGGGGCTGAATGAGCAGTTCTTC. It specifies CSVEDGGLNEQFF.

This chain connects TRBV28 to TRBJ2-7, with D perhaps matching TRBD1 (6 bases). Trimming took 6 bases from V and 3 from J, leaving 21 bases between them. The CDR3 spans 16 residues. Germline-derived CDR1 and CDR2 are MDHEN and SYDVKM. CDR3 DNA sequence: TGTGCCAGCAGCGCAGGGACCGGGACACCAGTCTACGAGCAGTACGTC. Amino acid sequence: CASSAGTGTPVYEQYV.

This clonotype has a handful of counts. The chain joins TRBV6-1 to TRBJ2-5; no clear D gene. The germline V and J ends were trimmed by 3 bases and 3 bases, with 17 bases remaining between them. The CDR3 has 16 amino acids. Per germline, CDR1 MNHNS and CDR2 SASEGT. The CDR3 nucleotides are TGTGCCAGCAGTGATTTTATTGGGTCAGCTAAAGAGACCCAGTACTTC. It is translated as CASSDFIGSAKETQYF.

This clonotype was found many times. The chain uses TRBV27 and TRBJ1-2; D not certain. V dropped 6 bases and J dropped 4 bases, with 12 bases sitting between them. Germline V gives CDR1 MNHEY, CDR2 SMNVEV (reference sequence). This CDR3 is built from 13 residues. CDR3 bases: TGTGCCAGCAGGGAAGGACGGGGCTATGGCTACACCTTC. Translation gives CASREGRGYGYTF.

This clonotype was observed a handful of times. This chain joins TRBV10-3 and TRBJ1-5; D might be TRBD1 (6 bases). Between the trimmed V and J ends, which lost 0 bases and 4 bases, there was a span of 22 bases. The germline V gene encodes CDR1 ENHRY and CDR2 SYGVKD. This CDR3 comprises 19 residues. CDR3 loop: CAISESLVPRGAANQPQHF. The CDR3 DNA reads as TGTGCCATCAGTGAGTCGCTTGTCCCTAGGGGGGCGGCGAATCAGCCCCAGCATTTT.

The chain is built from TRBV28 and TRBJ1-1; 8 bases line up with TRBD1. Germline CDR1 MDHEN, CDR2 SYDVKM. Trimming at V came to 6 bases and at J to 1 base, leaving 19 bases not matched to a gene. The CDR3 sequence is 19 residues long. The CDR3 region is CASSPGQVSTGLPNTEAFF. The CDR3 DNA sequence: TGTGCCAGCAGCCCGGGACAGGTATCCACCGGTCTCCCGAACACTGAAGCTTTCTTT.

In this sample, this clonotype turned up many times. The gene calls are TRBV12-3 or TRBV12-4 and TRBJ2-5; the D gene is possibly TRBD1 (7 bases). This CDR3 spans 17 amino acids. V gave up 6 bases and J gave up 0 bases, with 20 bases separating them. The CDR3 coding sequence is TGTGCCAGCAGATCCTCCGTGACAGGGACTTACCAAGAGACCCAGTACTTC. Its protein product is CASRSSVTGTYQETQYF.

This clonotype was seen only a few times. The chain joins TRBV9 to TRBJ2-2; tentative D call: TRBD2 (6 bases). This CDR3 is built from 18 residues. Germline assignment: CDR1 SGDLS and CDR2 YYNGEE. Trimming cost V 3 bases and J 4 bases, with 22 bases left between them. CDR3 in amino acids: CASSGGISGVLGTGELFF. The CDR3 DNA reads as TGTGCCAGCAGCGGCGGGATTTCGGGGGTTTTGGGCACCGGGGAGCTGTTTTTT.

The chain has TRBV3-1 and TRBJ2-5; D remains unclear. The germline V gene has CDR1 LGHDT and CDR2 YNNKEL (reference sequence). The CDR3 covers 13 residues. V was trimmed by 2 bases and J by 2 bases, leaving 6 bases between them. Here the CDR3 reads CASSQISQETQYF. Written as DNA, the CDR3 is TGTGCCAGCAGCCAAATCAGTCAAGAGACCCAGTACTTC.